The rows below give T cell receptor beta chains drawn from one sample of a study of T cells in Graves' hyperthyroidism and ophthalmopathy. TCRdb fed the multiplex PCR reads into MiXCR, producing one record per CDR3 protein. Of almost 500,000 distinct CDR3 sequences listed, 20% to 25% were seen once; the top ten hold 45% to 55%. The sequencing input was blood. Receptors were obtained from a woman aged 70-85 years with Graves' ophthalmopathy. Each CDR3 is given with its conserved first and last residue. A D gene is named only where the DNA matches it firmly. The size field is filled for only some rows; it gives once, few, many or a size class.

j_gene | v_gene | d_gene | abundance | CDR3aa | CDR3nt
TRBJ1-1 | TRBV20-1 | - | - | CSASALGLSFF | TGCAGTGCCTCCGCGCTGGGGCTGTCTTTCTTT
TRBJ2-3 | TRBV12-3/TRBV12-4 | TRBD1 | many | CASSFDRGIGDTQYF | TGTGCCAGCAGTTTCGACAGGGGGATAGGAGATACGCAGTATTTT
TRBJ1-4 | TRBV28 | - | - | CASGSGGSSGKLFF | TGTGCCAGCGGTTCGGGGGGTTCGTCGGGTAAACTGTTTTTT
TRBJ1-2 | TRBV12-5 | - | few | CASGLVGFYGYTF | TGTGCTAGTGGTTTGGTAGGGTTCTATGGCTACACCTTC
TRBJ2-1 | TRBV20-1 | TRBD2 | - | CSASRTSGGYNEQFF | TGCAGTGCTAGTAGGACTAGCGGGGGGTACAATGAGCAGTTCTTC
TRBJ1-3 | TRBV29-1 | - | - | CSVWVAGNTIYF | TGCAGCGTTTGGGTTGCTGGAAACACCATATATTTT
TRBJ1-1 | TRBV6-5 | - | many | CASSFGGSVTEAFF | TGTGCCAGCAGTTTCGGGGGTTCCGTCACTGAAGCTTTCTTT
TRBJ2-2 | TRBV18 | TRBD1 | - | CASSPYGQGALTGELFF | TGTGCCAGCTCACCATACGGACAGGGGGCTCTCACCGGGGAGCTGTTTTTT
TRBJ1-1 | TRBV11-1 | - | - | CASSLRGGFGAEAFF | TGTGCCAGCAGCTTACGGGGCGGATTTGGGGCTGAAGCTTTCTTT
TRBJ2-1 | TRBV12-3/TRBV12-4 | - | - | CASSFGGGHWVNEQFF | TGTGCCAGCAGTTTTGGCGGGGGACATTGGGTCAATGAGCAGTTCTTC